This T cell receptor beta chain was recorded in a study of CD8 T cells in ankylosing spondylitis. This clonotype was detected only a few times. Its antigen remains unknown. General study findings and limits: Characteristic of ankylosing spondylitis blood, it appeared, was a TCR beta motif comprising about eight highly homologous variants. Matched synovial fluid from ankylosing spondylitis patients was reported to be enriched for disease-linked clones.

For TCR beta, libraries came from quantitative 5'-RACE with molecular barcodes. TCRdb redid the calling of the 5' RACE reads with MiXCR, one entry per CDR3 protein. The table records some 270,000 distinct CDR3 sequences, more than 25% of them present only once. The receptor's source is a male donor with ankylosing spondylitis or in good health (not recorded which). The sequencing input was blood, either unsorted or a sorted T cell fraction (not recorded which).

The DNA of the CDR3 is TGTGCCAGCAGTTTAACAGGTGTTGATGGCTACACCTTC. Protein: CASSLTGVDGYTF. V is TRBV12-3 or TRBV12-4 and J is TRBJ1-2; tentatively, D is TRBD1 (5 bases). Trimming took 2 bases from V and 6 from J, leaving 10 bases between them. The CDR3 has 13 amino acids.